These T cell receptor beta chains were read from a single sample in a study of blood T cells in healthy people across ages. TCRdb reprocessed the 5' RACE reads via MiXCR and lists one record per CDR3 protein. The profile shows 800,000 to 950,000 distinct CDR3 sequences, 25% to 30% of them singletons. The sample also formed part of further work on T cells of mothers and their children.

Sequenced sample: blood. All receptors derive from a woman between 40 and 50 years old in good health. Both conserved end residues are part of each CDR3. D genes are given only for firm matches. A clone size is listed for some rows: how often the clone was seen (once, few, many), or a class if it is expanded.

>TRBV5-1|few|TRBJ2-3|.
TGCGCCAGCAGCTTGAAAGGGACGGACACAGATACGCAGTATTTT
CASSLKGTDTDTQYF
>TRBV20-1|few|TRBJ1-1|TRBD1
TGCAGTGCGGACAGGCTCAGCACTGAAGCTTTCTTT
CSADRLSTEAFF
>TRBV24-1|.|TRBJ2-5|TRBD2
TGTGCCGCCAGTGATCATCTGCGGGGGAGTTCCGGGACCCAGTACTTC
CAASDHLRGSSGTQYF
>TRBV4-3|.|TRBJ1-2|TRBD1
TGCGCCAGCAGCCGGGACAGGGGGCATGGCTATGGCTACACCTTC
CASSRDRGHGYGYTF
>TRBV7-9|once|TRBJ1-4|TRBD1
TGTGCCAGCAGCTACCAGGGGGCTTCTAATGAAAAACTGTTTTTT
CASSYQGASNEKLFF
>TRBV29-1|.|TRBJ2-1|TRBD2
TGCAGCGCCACGGGACTAGCGGGGAATGAGCGGTTCTTC
CSATGLAGNERFF
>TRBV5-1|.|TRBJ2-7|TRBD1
TGCGCCAGCAGCCGACAGGGGAATTTATACTACGAGCAGTACTTC
CASSRQGNLYYEQYF
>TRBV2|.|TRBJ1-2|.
TGTGCCAGCAGTGAAAACAGGGCTGAGGGCTACACCTTC
CASSENRAEGYTF
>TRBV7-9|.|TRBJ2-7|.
TGTGCCAGCAGCTTACGGACAGTTGACTACGAGCAGTACTTC
CASSLRTVDYEQYF
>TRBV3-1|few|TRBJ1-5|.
TGTGCCAGCAGCCCGGGACCCTTCAATCAGCCCCAGCATTTT
CASSPGPFNQPQHF
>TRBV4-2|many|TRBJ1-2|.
TGTGCCAGCAGCCAAGAGGGACACGGATCGAAAGGGGCTAACTATGGCTACACCTTC
CASSQEGHGSKGANYGYTF
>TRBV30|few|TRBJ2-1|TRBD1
TGTGCCTGGACCACAGGGGCCTTGGGCAATGAGCAGTTCTTC
CAWTTGALGNEQFF
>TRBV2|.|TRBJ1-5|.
TGTGCCAGCAGTGAAGGGGGGGGAGCCCAGCATTTT
CASSEGGGAQHF
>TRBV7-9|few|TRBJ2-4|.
TGTGCTAGCAGCTTATTTGGCAATGAGCAGTACTTC
CASSLFGNEQYF
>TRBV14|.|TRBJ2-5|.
TGTGCCAGCACCGGGGCAGGGGTAGGGGAGCAGTACTTC
CASTGAGVGEQYF
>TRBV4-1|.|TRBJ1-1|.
TGCGCCAGCAGCCAACCCGGGACCCAAACTAGTAGCACTGAAGCTTTCTTT
CASSQPGTQTSSTEAFF
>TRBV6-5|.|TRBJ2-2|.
TGTGCCAGCTGGTATGGAGCCGGGGAGCTGTTTTTT
CASWYGAGELFF
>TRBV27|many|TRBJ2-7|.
TGTGCCACCAGGGAAAGGTCCTACGAGCAGTACTTC
CATRERSYEQYF
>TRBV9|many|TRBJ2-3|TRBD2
TGTGCCAGCTCCACTAGCGGGGTCCTCACAGATACGCAGTATTTT
CASSTSGVLTDTQYF
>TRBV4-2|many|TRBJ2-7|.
TGTGCCAGCAGCAGGACCCCCTACGAGCAGTACTTC
CASSRTPYEQYF
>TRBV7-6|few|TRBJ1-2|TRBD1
TGTGCCAGCAGCCCCACCTGGGACAGAACTAACTATGGCTACACCTTC
CASSPTWDRTNYGYTF
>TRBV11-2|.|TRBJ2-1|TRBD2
TGTGCCAGCAGATTTATGGGGGGGTCGGGCAATGAGCAGTTCTTC
CASRFMGGSGNEQFF
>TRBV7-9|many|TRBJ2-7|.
TGTGCCAGCAGCTTAAGGAGGGGCCACGAGCAGTACTTC
CASSLRRGHEQYF
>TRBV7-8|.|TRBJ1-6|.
TGTGCCAGCAGCCCCCGAAGTGACAGGAAGGGCATCTGGGATTCACCCCTCCACTTT
CASSPRSDRKGIWDSPLHF
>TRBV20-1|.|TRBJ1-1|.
TGCAGTGCGGGAAAGGGACCGAACACTGAAGCTTTCTTT
CSAGKGPNTEAFF
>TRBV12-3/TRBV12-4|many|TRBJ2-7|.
TGTGCCAGCAGTTCCGCCCCAGGGCTAACCCTCTCCTACGAGCAGTACTTC
CASSSAPGLTLSYEQYF
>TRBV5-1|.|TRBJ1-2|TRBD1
TGCGCCAGCAGGAGGACCCGGGACAGGGTTTCCTATGGCTACACCTTC
CASRRTRDRVSYGYTF
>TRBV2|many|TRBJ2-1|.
TGTGCCAGCAGTGAAGCCTTAAGGGGGGGCCCCTACTACAATGAGCAGTTCTTC
CASSEALRGGPYYNEQFF
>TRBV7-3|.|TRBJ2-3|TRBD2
TGTGCCAGCAGCACAACAGGGCTAGCGGGAGCAGATACGCAGTATTTT
CASSTTGLAGADTQYF
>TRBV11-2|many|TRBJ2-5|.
TGTGCCAGCAGTCTAGACGCGGAGACCCAGTACTTC
CASSLDAETQYF
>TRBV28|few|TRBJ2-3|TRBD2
TGTGCCAGCAGTTTCGCCGGACTAGCGGGGGGCAGCACAGATACGCAGTATTTT
CASSFAGLAGGSTDTQYF
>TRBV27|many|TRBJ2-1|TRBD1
TGTGCCAGCAGTCCAGGGGGCGTTTACAATGAGCAGTTCTTC
CASSPGGVYNEQFF
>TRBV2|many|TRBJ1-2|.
TGTGCCAGCAACCAATTCACAACGGGACTTAACTACACCTTC
CASNQFTTGLNYTF
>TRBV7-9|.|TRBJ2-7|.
TGTACCAGCAGCTTAGCGTACGAGCAGTACTTC
CTSSLAYEQYF
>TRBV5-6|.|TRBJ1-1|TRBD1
TGTGCCAGCAGCGCGGGGACAGGGGGTGAAGCTTTCTTT
CASSAGTGGEAFF
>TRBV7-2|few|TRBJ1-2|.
TGTGCCAACACCTCTTACGGGGGCTTCGGCTACACCTTC
CANTSYGGFGYTF
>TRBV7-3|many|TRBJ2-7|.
TGTGCCAGCAGCCTGGGGGGGCGCCTCGACGAGCAGTACTTC
CASSLGGRLDEQYF
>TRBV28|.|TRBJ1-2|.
TGTGCCAGCAGTGGGCCGGCCGGGACGTACTATGGCTACACCTTC
CASSGPAGTYYGYTF
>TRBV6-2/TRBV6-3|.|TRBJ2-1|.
TGTGCCAGCAGTTACTCTGGGCTACCGACCAGCGAGCAGTTCTTC
CASSYSGLPTSEQFF
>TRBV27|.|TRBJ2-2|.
TGTGCCAGCAGTTTGTGGGGGACCTCGAACACCGGGGAGCTATTTTTT
CASSLWGTSNTGELFF
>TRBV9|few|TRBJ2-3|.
TGTGCCAGCAGCGTAGTGGGAGTTAGCACAGATACGCAGTATTTT
CASSVVGVSTDTQYF
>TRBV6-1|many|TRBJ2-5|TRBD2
TGTGCCAGCAGTGAACTAGCGGGGGGGCCAGAGACCCAGTACTTC
CASSELAGGPETQYF
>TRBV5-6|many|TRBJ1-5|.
TGTGCCAGCAGCTTGAGCAACCACCATCAGCCCCAGCATTTT
CASSLSNHHQPQHF
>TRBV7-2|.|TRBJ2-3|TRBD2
TGTGCCAGCAGTCGAAGGGGCCGGAGCGGGGGTTCTTCTAGCACAGATACGCAGTATTTT
CASSRRGRSGGSSSTDTQYF
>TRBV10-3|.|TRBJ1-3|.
TGTGCCATCGGTCCAGAAGCCTCTGGATACACCATATATTTT
CAIGPEASGYTIYF
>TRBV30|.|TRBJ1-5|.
TGTGCCTGTTCCACCGTGGACAGTTTCAATCAGCCCCAGCATTTT
CACSTVDSFNQPQHF
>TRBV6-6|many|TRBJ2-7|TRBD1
TGTGCCAGCAGTTACCCGGACAGGCTCCCCTACGAGCAGTACTTC
CASSYPDRLPYEQYF
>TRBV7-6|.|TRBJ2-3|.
TGTGCCAGCAGCCCTCCTTGGGCAGATACGCAGTATTTT
CASSPPWADTQYF
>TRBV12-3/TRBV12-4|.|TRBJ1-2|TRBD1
TGTGCCAGCAGTTTAGGATGGGGACAGGGGATGAAGGGTGGCTACACCTTC
CASSLGWGQGMKGGYTF